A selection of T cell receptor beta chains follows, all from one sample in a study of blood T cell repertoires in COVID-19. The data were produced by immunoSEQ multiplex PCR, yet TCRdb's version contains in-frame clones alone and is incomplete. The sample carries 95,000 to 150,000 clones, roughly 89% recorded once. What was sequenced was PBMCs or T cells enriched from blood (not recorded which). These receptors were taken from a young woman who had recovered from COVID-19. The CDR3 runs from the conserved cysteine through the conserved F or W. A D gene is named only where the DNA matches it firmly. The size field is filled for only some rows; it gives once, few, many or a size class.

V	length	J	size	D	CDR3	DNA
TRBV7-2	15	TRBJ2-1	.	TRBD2	CASSRQSGRYNEQFF	TGTGCCAGCAGCCGCCAGAGCGGGAGATACAATGAGCAGTTCTTC
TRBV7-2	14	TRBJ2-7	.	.	CASSLALGTNEQYF	TGTGCCAGCAGCTTAGCGTTGGGTACTAACGAGCAGTACTTC
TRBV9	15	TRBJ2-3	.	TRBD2	CASSVVAGYTDTQYF	TGTGCCAGCAGCGTAGTAGCGGGGTACACAGATACGCAGTATTTT
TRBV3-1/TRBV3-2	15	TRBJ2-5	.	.	CASSQDPRVQETQYF	TGTGCCAGCAGCCAAGATCCCAGGGTCCAAGAGACCCAGTACTTC
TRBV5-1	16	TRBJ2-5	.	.	CASSLGSPTGKETQYF	TGCGCCAGCAGCTTGGGGTCCCCCACAGGGAAAGAGACCCAGTACTTC
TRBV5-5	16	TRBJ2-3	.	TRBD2	CASSPVAGGPTDTQYF	TGTGCCAGCAGCCCGGTAGCGGGAGGGCCGACAGATACGCAGTATTTT
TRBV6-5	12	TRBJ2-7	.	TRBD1	CASSKRQGREYF	TGTGCCAGCAGTAAACGACAGGGTCGGGAGTACTTC
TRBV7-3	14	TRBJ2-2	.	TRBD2	CASSLTSASGELFF	TGTGCCAGCAGCTTGACTAGCGCCTCCGGGGAGCTGTTTTTT
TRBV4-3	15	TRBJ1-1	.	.	CASSPDQGKNTEAFF	TGCGCCAGCAGCCCGGATCAGGGTAAGAACACTGAAGCTTTCTTT
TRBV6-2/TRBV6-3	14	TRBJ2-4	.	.	CASSRTLAKNIQYF	TGTGCCAGCAGTCGGACACTAGCCAAAAACATTCAGTACTTC
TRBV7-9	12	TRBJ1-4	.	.	CASSRVREKLFF	TGTGCCAGCAGCCGAGTGAGAGAAAAACTGTTTTTT
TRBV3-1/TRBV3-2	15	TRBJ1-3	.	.	CASSHSQGSGNTIYF	TGTGCCAGCAGCCACTCTCAGGGGTCTGGAAACACCATATATTTT
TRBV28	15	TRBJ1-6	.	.	CASITGSSYNSPLHF	TGTGCCAGCATCACAGGGAGCTCCTATAATTCACCCCTCCACTTT
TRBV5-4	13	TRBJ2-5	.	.	CASSWSGQETQYF	TGTGCCAGCAGCTGGAGCGGCCAAGAGACCCAGTACTTC
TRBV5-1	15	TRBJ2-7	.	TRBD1	CASSSTRTGHDEQYF	TGCGCCAGCAGCAGCACCCGGACAGGGCATGACGAGCAGTACTTC
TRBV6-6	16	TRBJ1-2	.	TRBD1	CASRPGQGGPNYGYTF	TGTGCCAGCAGGCCTGGACAGGGGGGACCTAACTATGGCTACACCTTC
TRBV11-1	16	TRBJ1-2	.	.	CASSLAGGAFNYGYTF	TGTGCCAGCAGCTTAGCTGGGGGCGCATTCAACTATGGCTACACCTTC
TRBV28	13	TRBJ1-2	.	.	CASSLGMNYGYTF	TGTGCCAGCAGTTTGGGCATGAACTATGGCTACACCTTC
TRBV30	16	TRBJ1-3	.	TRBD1	CAWSRTGGGSGNTIYF	TGTGCCTGGAGTCGAACAGGGGGCGGCTCTGGAAACACCATATATTTT
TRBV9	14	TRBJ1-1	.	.	CASSVEPQNTEAFF	TGTGCCAGCAGCGTAGAGCCCCAGAACACTGAAGCTTTCTTT
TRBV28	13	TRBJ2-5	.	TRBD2	CASSLGLVKTQYF	TGTGCCAGCAGCCTTGGACTAGTAAAGACCCAGTACTTC
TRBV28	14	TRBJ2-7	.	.	CASTLQGPKYEQYF	TGTGCCAGCACGCTACAGGGTCCCAAGTACGAGCAGTACTTC
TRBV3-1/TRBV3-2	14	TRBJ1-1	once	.	CASSQDGGATEAFF	TGTGCCAGCAGCCAAGATGGGGGGGCCACTGAAGCTTTCTTT
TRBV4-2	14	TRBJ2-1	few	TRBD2	CASSSRLAGNEQFF	TGTGCCAGCAGCTCACGACTAGCGGGGAATGAGCAGTTCTTC
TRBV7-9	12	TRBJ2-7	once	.	CASSLGQNEQYF	TGTGCCAGCAGCTTAGGCCAGAACGAGCAGTACTTC
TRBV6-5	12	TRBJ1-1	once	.	CASSRLNTEAFF	TGTGCCAGCAGCCGGTTGAACACTGAAGCTTTCTTT